Shown below are 18 T cell receptor beta chains from a single sample sequenced in a study of glioma-infiltrating T cells. Using RNA template, CDR3s of TCR alpha and beta were amplified with iRepertoire arm-PCR. TCRdb itself ran the multiplex PCR reads through MiXCR, one entry per CDR3 protein. The data hold tens of thousands of distinct CDR3 sequences, with around a quarter observed a single time. The sequencing input was glioma tissue, nonneoplastic brain tissue, or PBMCs (not recorded which). These receptor sequences come from a human donor with low-grade glioma or glioblastoma, undergoing nonglioma brain surgery, or in good health (not recorded which).

A word on this clonotype: Just one base apart from a much larger clone, this may be a read error. V gene TRBV2 combines with J gene TRBJ2-7; perhaps TRBD2 as D (5 bases). Between the trimmed V and J ends, which lost 8 bases and 8 bases, there was a span of 16 bases. There are 12 residues in the CDR3. CDR1 and CDR2 from the germline V gene are SNHLY and FYNNEI. The CDR3 nucleotides read TGTGCCAGCGGGCGCACTAGGTCTCAGCAGTACTTC. Residues: CASGRTRSQQYF.

This clonotype was detected ten times or more. This chain uses TRBV6-1 with TRBJ1-6; TRBD1 agrees at 7 bases. Germline V lookup: CDR1 MNHNS, CDR2 SASEGT. The CDR3 loop spans 14 amino acids. The junction had 9 bases not matched to a gene; V was cut back by 6 bases and J by 10 bases. CDR3 residues: CASSPRQGGSPLHF. The DNA of the CDR3 is TGTGCCAGCAGCCCCCGACAGGGTGGATCACCCCTCCACTTT.

This clonotype was picked up many times. The V and J genes are TRBV19 and TRBJ1-2, with 10 bases fitting TRBD1. J gave up 2 bases and V 8 bases, and 5 bases lay outside the gene matches. The CDR3 spans 14 residues. In germline, CDR1 is LNHDA, CDR2 SQIVND (reference sequence). CDR3 coding DNA: TGTGCCAGTCGGAGACAGGGGGCAAACTATGGCTACACCTTC. This codes for CASRRQGANYGYTF.

To note about this clonotype: One base away lies a much larger clone, so this may be a sequencing read error. The chain recombines TRBV18 with TRBJ2-3, with D possibly being TRBD2 (6 bases). The CDR3 runs to 13 residues. CDR1 is KGHSH, CDR2 LQKENI, per germline. Trimming removed 4 bases from V and 6 bases from J, with 11 bases in between. The CDR3 DNA follows: TGTGCCAGCTCACAACAGAGCGGGGATACGCAGTATTTT. Translation gives CASSQQSGDTQYF.

This clonotype was counted between two and nine times. The V call is TRBV2, the J call TRBJ2-1, with TRBD2 as a possible D gene (5 bases). In germline, CDR1 is SNHLY, CDR2 FYNNEI. The CDR3 has 15 amino acids. Trimming removed 0 bases from V and 7 bases from J, with 13 bases in between. The CDR3 nucleotides are TGTGCCAGCAGTGAAGCGGCCGTCCGAGGGAATGAGCAGTTCTTC. This encodes CASSEAAVRGNEQFF.

This clonotype was observed a few times. The rearrangement joins TRBV10-2 to TRBJ2-3; 8 bases are a match to TRBD2. CDR1 is WSHSY, CDR2 SAAADI, per germline. Unmatched junction bases numbered 9, after V lost 2 bases and J lost 8 bases. This CDR3 is built from 15 residues. For the CDR3, the DNA is TGCGCCAGCAGTGAGGTAGCGGGGCCAGTGGGTACGCAGTATTTT. Its translation: CASSEVAGPVGTQYF.

Ten or more counts support this clonotype. J is TRBJ2-7 and V is TRBV20-1; 8 nucleotides line up with TRBD1. Trimming took 5 bases from V and 6 from J; bases not matched to a gene: 15. The germline gives CDR1 DFQATT, CDR2 SNEGSKA (reference sequence). This CDR3 is 15 amino acids long. CDR3 sequence: CSAPNADRDAGEQYF. CDR3 nucleotides: TGCAGTGCTCCCAATGCGGACAGGGACGCGGGCGAGCAGTACTTC.

This clonotype was seen at least ten times. This chain uses TRBV12-3 or TRBV12-4 with TRBJ2-3; D uncertain. Trimming left V 3 bases short and J 4 bases short, with 8 bases between. This CDR3 region has 13 residues. The CDR3 loop is CASSLRWADTQYF. CDR3 coding DNA: TGTGCCAGCAGTTTGAGGTGGGCAGATACGCAGTATTTT.

The table lists this clonotype with a few counts. This rearrangement joins TRBV19 to TRBJ1-1; 12 bases line up with TRBD1. Germline V gene data show CDR1 as LNHDA and CDR2 as SQIVND (reference sequence). J lost 1 base, V lost 3 bases, and 3 bases had no gene match. This CDR3 is built from 16 residues. The CDR3 spells CASSIGGQGANTEAFF. The CDR3 DNA reads TGTGCCAGTAGTATCGGGGGACAGGGGGCGAACACTGAAGCTTTCTTT. Using reference TRBV19 and TRBJ1-1 for the parts outside the CDR3, the full variable domain is DGGITQSPKYLFRKEGQNVTLSCEQNLNHDAMYWYRQDPGQGLRLIYYSQIVNDFQKGDIAEGYSVSREKKESFPLTVTSAQKNPTAFYLCASSIGGQGANTEAFFGQGTRLTVV.

There are many counts of this clonotype. The CDR3: CASSSGRRNTEAFF. The CDR3 coding sequence is TGTGCCAGTAGCTCTGGACGGAGGAACACTGAAGCTTTCTTT. The chain employs TRBV19 and TRBJ1-1; no clear D. This CDR3 spans 14 amino acids. Germline V CDR1 and CDR2: LNHDA, SQIVND (reference sequence). V dropped 6 bases and J dropped 1 base, with 12 bases sitting between them.

This clonotype was counted at least ten times. This chain links TRBV18 with TRBJ1-5; D gene unclear. The germline V gene has CDR1 KGHSH and CDR2 LQKENI. The CDR3 consists of 15 residues. V gave up 1 base and J gave up 5 bases, with 12 bases separating them. The CDR3 is CASSPLPSYDQPQHF. Written as DNA, the CDR3 is TGTGCCAGCTCACCACTTCCAAGCTATGATCAGCCCCAGCATTTT.

This clonotype was observed a few times. The chain employs TRBV12-2 and TRBJ2-1; the table gives TRBD1 as D, unverified against the DNA. TRBV12-2 is a pseudogene locus. The CDR3 is 16 residues long. This CDR3 reads CASRFYQGRRYNEQFF. The CDR3 DNA sequence: TGTGCAAGTCGCTTTTACCAGGGACGGCGTTACAATGAGCAGTTCTTC.

This clonotype was found many times. This chain uses TRBV6-1 with TRBJ2-3, with 10 bases lining up with TRBD2. This CDR3 is built from 15 residues. With V trimmed by 5 bases and J by 1 base, 3 bases remained unmatched. The germline V gene encodes CDR1 MNHNS and CDR2 SASEGT. The CDR3: CASSSGTSGTDTQYF. CDR3 sequence (DNA): TGTGCCAGCAGTTCCGGGACTAGCGGCACAGATACGCAGTATTTT.

The chain joins TRBV15 to TRBJ1-2, with D hard to call. The CDR3 extends over 15 amino acids. In germline, CDR1 is LNHNV, CDR2 YYDKDF (reference sequence). Trimming took 6 bases from V and 6 from J, leaving 20 bases between them. CDR3 in DNA: TGTGCCACCAGGAGGCTGGGTCAAATTTTCAATGGCTACACCTTC. It specifies CATRRLGQIFNGYTF.

J is TRBJ2-7 and V is TRBV2; D gene uncertain. Germline lookup yields CDR1 SNHLY and CDR2 FYNNEI. The CDR3 contains 12 residues. V was clipped by 1 base and J by 9 bases, with 10 bases between them. DNA of the CDR3: TGTGCCAGCAGTGAAGAGGTCGGTAGGCAGTACTTC. Amino acids: CASSEEVGRQYF.

The chain joins TRBV12-3 or TRBV12-4 to TRBJ2-7, with D possibly TRBD1 on 7 matching bases. This CDR3 spans 15 amino acids. Trimming took off 5 bases at V and 6 bases at J, with 20 bases between the two ends. The CDR3 reads CASSPARQGGSEQYF. CDR3 DNA sequence: TGTGCCAGCAGTCCTGCTCGACAGGGAGGTTCCGAGCAGTACTTC.

The sample holds many counts of this clonotype. This chain connects TRBV7-6 to TRBJ1-1; tentative D call: TRBD1 (6 bases). Germline V gene data show CDR1 as SGHVS and CDR2 as FNYEAQ. V was trimmed by 5 bases and J by 4 bases, leaving 14 bases between them. CDR3 length: 14 amino acids. CDR3 sequence reads: CASSLHQGSTEAFF. CDR3 nucleotides: TGTGCCAGCAGCCTACATCAGGGGAGCACTGAAGCTTTCTTT.

To note about this clonotype: A much larger clone lies a single base off, so this may be a read error. The gene calls are TRBV7-9 and TRBJ2-7; no clear D. The CDR3 length is 11 residues. Looked up from germline, CDR1 is SEHNR and CDR2 is FQNEAQ (reference sequence). Here the CDR3 reads CASSLIDERYF. CDR3 coding DNA: TGTGCCAGCAGCTTAATTGACGAGCGGTACTTC.